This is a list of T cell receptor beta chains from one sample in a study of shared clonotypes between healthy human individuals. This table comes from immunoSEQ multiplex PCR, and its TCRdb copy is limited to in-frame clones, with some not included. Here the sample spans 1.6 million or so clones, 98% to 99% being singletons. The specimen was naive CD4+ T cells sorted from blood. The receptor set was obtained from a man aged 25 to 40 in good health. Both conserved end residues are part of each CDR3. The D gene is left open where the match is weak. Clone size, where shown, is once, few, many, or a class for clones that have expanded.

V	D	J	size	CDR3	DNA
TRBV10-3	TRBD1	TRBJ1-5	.	CAIRVDRDQPQHF	TGTGCCATCAGAGTTGACAGGGATCAGCCCCAGCATTTT
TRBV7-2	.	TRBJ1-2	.	CASSADSSNYGYTF	TGTGCCAGCAGCGCCGACAGTTCTAACTATGGCTACACCTTC
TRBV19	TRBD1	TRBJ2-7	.	CASTPSGTGSYEQYF	TGTGCCAGTACCCCCTCCGGGACAGGTTCCTACGAGCAGTACTTC
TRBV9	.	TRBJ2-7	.	CASSVGIGPEQYF	TGTGCCAGCAGCGTAGGAATAGGGCCTGAGCAGTACTTC
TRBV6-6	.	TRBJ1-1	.	CASSYRPQGNTEAFF	TGTGCCAGCAGTTACCGGCCACAGGGCAACACTGAAGCTTTCTTT
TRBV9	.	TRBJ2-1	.	CASSVAGTYNEQFF	TGTGCCAGCAGCGTCGCCGGAACCTACAATGAGCAGTTCTTC
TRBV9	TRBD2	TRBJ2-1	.	CASGLAGLNEQFF	TGTGCCAGCGGACTAGCGGGACTCAATGAGCAGTTCTTC
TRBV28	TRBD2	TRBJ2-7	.	CASSLGSLAGGEQYF	TGTGCCAGCAGCCTAGGGTCCCTAGCGGGAGGCGAGCAGTACTTC
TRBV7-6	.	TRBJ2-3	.	CASSPNLGQGIRLADTDTQYF	TGTGCCAGCAGCCCAAACCTCGGACAGGGTATCAGACTAGCGGACACAGATACGCAGTATTTT
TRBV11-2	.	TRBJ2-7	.	CASSHTYEQYF	TGTGCCAGCAGCCATACCTACGAGCAGTACTTC
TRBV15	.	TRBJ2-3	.	CATSVVRDTDTQYF	TGTGCCACCAGCGTCGTGCGGGACACAGATACGCAGTATTTT
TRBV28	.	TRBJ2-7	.	CASSPRHEQYF	TGTGCCAGCAGTCCCAGGCACGAGCAGTACTTC
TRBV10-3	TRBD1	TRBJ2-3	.	CAISDQTGWTDTQYF	TGTGCCATCAGTGACCAGACAGGGTGGACAGATACGCAGTATTTT
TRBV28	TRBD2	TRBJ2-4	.	CASGSGGNIQYF	TGTGCCAGCGGCTCGGGGGGGAACATTCAGTACTTC
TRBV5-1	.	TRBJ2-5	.	CASSRGLQETQYF	TGCGCCAGCAGCCGAGGCCTCCAAGAGACCCAGTACTTC
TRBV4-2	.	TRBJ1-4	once	CASSQRDIGEKLFF	TGTGCCAGCAGCCAACGGGACATTGGCGAAAAACTGTTTTTT
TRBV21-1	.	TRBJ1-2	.	CASSIPPADRRANYGYTF	TGTGCCAGCAGCATCCCCCCAGCGGACAGGAGAGCTAACTATGGCTACACCTTC
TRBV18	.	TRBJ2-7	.	CASSPQPYEQYF	TGTGCCAGCTCACCCCAGCCCTACGAGCAGTACTTC
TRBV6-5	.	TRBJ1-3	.	CASSYSGGRGNTIYF	TGTGCCAGCAGTTACTCGGGGGGGCGCGGAAACACCATATATTTT
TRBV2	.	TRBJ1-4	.	CASSEALLTEKLFF	TGTGCCAGCAGTGAAGCGCTTCTTACCGAAAAACTGTTTTTT
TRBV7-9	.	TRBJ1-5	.	CASSLRRGEGNQPQHF	TGTGCCAGCAGCTTACGTCGAGGGGAGGGTAATCAGCCCCAGCATTTT
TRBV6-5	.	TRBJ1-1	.	CASSSDLAGTEAFF	TGTGCCAGCAGTTCAGACCTGGCGGGCACTGAAGCTTTCTTT
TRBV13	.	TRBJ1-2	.	CASSSGLLGRGYGYTF	TGTGCCAGCAGCTCCGGACTACTGGGGAGGGGATATGGCTACACCTTC
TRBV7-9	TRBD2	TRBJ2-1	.	CASSPVGGTTYNEQFF	TGTGCCAGCAGCCCCGTAGGTGGGACTACCTACAATGAGCAGTTCTTC
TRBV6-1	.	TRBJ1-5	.	CASTGQINQPQHF	TGTGCCAGCACTGGACAGATTAATCAGCCCCAGCATTTT
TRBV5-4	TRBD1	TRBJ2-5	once	CASSLADRVETQYF	TGTGCCAGCAGCTTGGCCGACAGGGTGGAGACCCAGTACTTC
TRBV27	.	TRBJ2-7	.	CASSSFGRISSYEQYF	TGTGCCAGCAGCTCCTTTGGACGGATAAGCTCCTACGAGCAGTACTTC
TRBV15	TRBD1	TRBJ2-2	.	CATSRVQGGAGELFF	TGTGCCACCAGCAGAGTACAGGGGGGCGCCGGGGAGCTGTTTTTT
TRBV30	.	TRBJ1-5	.	CAWSVESGLYQPQHF	TGTGCCTGGAGTGTAGAGTCAGGGCTGTACCAGCCCCAGCATTTT
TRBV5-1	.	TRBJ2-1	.	CASSLAVFARAVSYNEQFF	TGCGCCAGCAGCTTGGCCGTATTTGCTAGGGCTGTCTCCTACAATGAGCAGTTCTTC
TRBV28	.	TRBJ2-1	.	CASSPGARGDKEQFF	TGTGCCAGCAGCCCCGGGGCCCGGGGGGACAAGGAGCAGTTCTTC
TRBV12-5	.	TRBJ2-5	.	CASGLLTGKETQYF	TGTGCTAGTGGTTTGTTAACAGGGAAAGAGACCCAGTACTTC
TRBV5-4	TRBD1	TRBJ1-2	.	CASSFPGQDGYTF	TGTGCCAGCAGCTTTCCGGGACAGGATGGCTACACCTTC
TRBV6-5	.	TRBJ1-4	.	CASWGLGKLFF	TGTGCCAGCTGGGGGCTGGGGAAACTGTTTTTT
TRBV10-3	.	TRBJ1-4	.	CAISGQGTEKLFF	TGTGCCATCAGTGGGCAGGGGACGGAAAAACTGTTTTTT
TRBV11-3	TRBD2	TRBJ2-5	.	CASSLGSGGETQYF	TGTGCCAGCAGCTTAGGTTCGGGGGGAGAGACCCAGTACTTC
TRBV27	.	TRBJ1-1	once	CASSPMGTEAFF	TGTGCCAGCAGCCCGATGGGGACTGAAGCTTTCTTT